These T cell receptor beta chains were read from a single sample in a study of blood T cell repertoires in COVID-19. Produced via immunoSEQ multiplex PCR; TCRdb's table is partial and in-frame only. Of about 160,000 clones in the sample, around 90% were seen once. Sequencing used peripheral blood. Receptor source: a man aged 18-30 years with acute or convalescent COVID-19. Each CDR3 is given with its conserved first and last residue. Each record gives: V gene, D gene, J gene, clone size, CDR3 protein, CDR3 DNA. D genes are given only for firm matches. Clone size is given for some rows only: seen once, a few or many times, or a class if the clone is expanded.

>TRBV6-1|.|TRBJ2-7|.
CASSEWGIQGAVYSYEQYF
TGTGCCAGCAGTGAATGGGGGATACAGGGAGCAGTATACTCCTACGAGCAGTACTTC
>TRBV5-1|.|TRBJ1-2|.
CASSSIEGISGYTF
TGCGCCAGCAGCTCAATTGAGGGAATCTCTGGCTACACCTTC
>TRBV9|.|TRBJ2-3|.
CASSVEPASGTSTDTQYF
TGTGCCAGCAGCGTAGAGCCGGCGAGCGGGACAAGCACAGATACGCAGTATTTT
>TRBV12-3/TRBV12-4|.|TRBJ2-7|.
CASKDSRRYEQYF
TGTGCCAGCAAGGACAGCCGACGCTACGAGCAGTACTTC
>TRBV19|.|TRBJ1-2|few
CASSIERDGYTF
TGTGCCAGTAGTATAGAGAGGGATGGCTACACCTTC
>TRBV5-1|TRBD1|TRBJ1-2|.
CASSTDRGGDGGYTF
TGCGCCAGCAGCACAGACAGGGGAGGCGACGGGGGCTACACCTTC
>TRBV5-1|.|TRBJ2-5|.
CASNPRDQETQYF
TGCGCCAGCAATCCCAGGGATCAAGAGACCCAGTACTTC
>TRBV29-1|.|TRBJ1-1|.
CSVEPRTIDGNTEAFF
TGCAGCGTTGAGCCAAGGACTATCGACGGGAACACTGAAGCTTTCTTT
>TRBV19|.|TRBJ1-1|.
CASSIAGGANTEAFF
TGTGCCAGTAGTATAGCGGGGGGCGCGAACACTGAAGCTTTCTTT
>TRBV9|.|TRBJ1-2|once
CASSVESGDYGYTF
TGTGCCAGCAGCGTAGAATCCGGGGACTATGGCTACACCTTC
>TRBV18|.|TRBJ1-6|.
CASSPKTGYNSPLHF
TGTGCCAGCTCACCAAAAACCGGGTATAATTCACCCCTCCACTTT
>TRBV5-1|.|TRBJ1-1|.
CASSLVGAMNTEAFF
TGCGCCAGCAGCTTGGTGGGGGCCATGAACACTGAAGCTTTCTTT
>TRBV19|.|TRBJ1-5|.
CASSNPDSWNQPQHF
TGTGCCAGTAGTAACCCTGACAGTTGGAATCAGCCCCAGCATTTT
>TRBV12-3/TRBV12-4|.|TRBJ2-7|.
CASSLRGEQYF
TGTGCCAGCAGTTTACGAGGGGAGCAGTACTTC
>TRBV24-1|.|TRBJ1-2|.
CATSDSAVSGEGFNYGYTF
TGTGCCACCAGTGATTCCGCCGTATCGGGGGAGGGGTTTAACTATGGCTACACCTTC
>TRBV4-2|TRBD2|TRBJ2-3|.
CASSQDWSSGGFSSTDTQYF
TGTGCCAGCAGCCAAGATTGGAGTAGCGGGGGGTTTTCTAGCACAGATACGCAGTATTTT
>TRBV27|.|TRBJ1-5|.
CASSQASNQPQHF
TGTGCCAGCAGTCAGGCTAGCAATCAGCCCCAGCATTTT
>TRBV6-5|.|TRBJ1-5|.
CASETGPYSNQPQHF
TGTGCCAGCGAGACAGGACCATATAGCAATCAGCCCCAGCATTTT
>TRBV12-5|.|TRBJ1-5|.
CASGFGQNNQPQHF
TGTGCTAGTGGTTTTGGGCAGAACAATCAGCCCCAGCATTTT
>TRBV9|.|TRBJ2-1|.
CASSSSLVNEQFF
TGTGCCAGCAGTTCCTCCTTAGTCAATGAGCAGTTCTTC
>TRBV2|.|TRBJ1-5|.
CASSEHRGNQPQHF
TGTGCCAGCAGTGAGCACAGGGGCAATCAGCCCCAGCATTTT
>TRBV6-5|TRBD1|TRBJ2-1|.
CASSYSGRGNEQFF
TGTGCCAGCAGTTACTCGGGCAGGGGGAATGAGCAGTTCTTC
>TRBV18|.|TRBJ1-1|once
CASSPDRTLYEAFF
TGTGCCAGCTCACCAGACAGGACATTGTATGAAGCTTTCTTT
>TRBV19|.|TRBJ1-4|.
CASCSRGTTNEKLFF
TGTGCCAGTTGTTCCCGGGGGACAACTAATGAAAAACTGTTTTTT
>TRBV19|.|TRBJ2-2|once
CASSRDTNTGELFF
TGTGCCAGTAGTCGGGACACCAACACCGGGGAGCTGTTTTTT
>TRBV4-1|TRBD2|TRBJ2-7|.
CASSQETSGSTYEQYF
TGCGCCAGCAGCCAGGAAACTAGCGGGAGCACCTACGAGCAGTACTTC
>TRBV19|TRBD1|TRBJ1-4|.
CASSLQGWTNEKLFF
TGTGCCAGTAGCTTACAGGGGTGGACTAATGAAAAACTGTTTTTT
>TRBV19|TRBD1|TRBJ1-5|.
CASSIEGGAYINQPQHF
TGTGCCAGTAGTATAGAAGGGGGCGCCTATATCAATCAGCCCCAGCATTTT
>TRBV5-1|TRBD1|TRBJ2-7|.
CASSLVGAQQGAFLREQYF
TGCGCCAGCAGCTTGGTGGGGGCACAACAGGGGGCATTCCTCCGCGAGCAGTACTTC
>TRBV6-5|TRBD1|TRBJ2-7|.
CASSYGTGHYEQYF
TGTGCCAGCAGTTACGGGACAGGTCACTACGAGCAGTACTTC
>TRBV5-1|.|TRBJ1-2|.
CASSARQTNYGYTF
TGCGCCAGCAGCGCCCGACAGACTAACTATGGCTACACCTTC
>TRBV6-4|.|TRBJ1-1|.
CASSESDGDTEAFF
TGTGCCAGCAGTGAGTCTGACGGGGACACTGAAGCTTTCTTT
>TRBV5-1|.|TRBJ1-1|.
CASSLALEGGTEAFF
TGCGCCAGCAGCTTGGCCTTAGAGGGTGGCACTGAAGCTTTCTTT
>TRBV27|TRBD1|TRBJ1-2|.
CASSPTKGASNYGYTF
TGTGCCAGCAGTCCAACAAAGGGGGCCTCAAACTATGGCTACACCTTC
>TRBV5-5|.|TRBJ1-1|once
CASSLVVARGNTEAFF
TGTGCCAGCAGCTTGGTTGTGGCCAGGGGGAACACTGAAGCTTTCTTT
>TRBV19|TRBD1|TRBJ2-2|.
CASSLTPGQGGGELFF
TGTGCCAGTAGCCTAACTCCGGGACAGGGTGGCGGGGAGCTGTTTTTT
>TRBV27|TRBD1|TRBJ2-5|.
CASSLAGGEETQYF
TGTGCCAGCAGTTTAGCAGGGGGCGAAGAGACCCAGTACTTC
>TRBV9|TRBD1|TRBJ1-2|once
CASSVTGGQGNYGYTF
TGTGCCAGCAGCGTTACCGGGGGACAGGGAAACTATGGCTACACCTTC
>TRBV19|.|TRBJ1-3|.
CASSTNRDSSGNTIYF
TGTGCCAGTAGTACAAACAGGGATAGTTCTGGAAACACCATATATTTT